This record concerns one TCR beta chain sequence. Its target is not known. This entry is derived from a study of T-cell memory formation after mild COVID-19. Study-level background: TCR clusters were mostly confined to one donor each. Overall study findings and caveats: Clones contracting day 15 to 85 were balanced CD4/CD8; later expanders leaned CD4+.

CDR3 size: 18 residues. With 0 bases removed from V and 0 bases from J, the gap between germline ends came to 16 bases. CDR1 and CDR2 (germline): SGHRS, YFSETQ. MiXCR, applied by TCRdb to the 5' RACE reads, yields one record per CDR3 protein. The table shows about 390,000 distinct CDR3 sequences, with 16% occurring only once. This sequence was found in a man younger than 35 who had mild COVID-19 (a few samples of this study predate the infection). Cell type and time point are not known. The sample taken for sequencing was PBMCs or a T cell subset sorted from them (not recorded which). V usage is TRBV5-1 and J usage is TRBJ2-4, with D possibly being TRBD1 (6 bases). CDR3 region: CASSLEGRAGVAKNIQYF. The CDR3 DNA sequence: TGCGCCAGCAGCTTGGAGGGCAGGGCAGGGGTAGCCAAAAACATTCAGTACTTC.